Listed below are T cell receptor beta chains from one sample, sequenced in a study of blood T cell repertoires in COVID-19. Method: immunoSEQ multiplex PCR; TCRdb's copy keeps in-frame clones and lacks some. The sample records around 400,000 clones, 89% being singletons. The sample comprised PBMCs or T cells enriched from blood (not recorded which). The receptors derive from a woman aged 30 to 39 who had recovered from COVID-19. Each CDR3 is given with its conserved first and last residue. A D gene is named only where the DNA matches it firmly. Part of the rows lack a size; the others show once, few, many or a class for expanded clones.

CDR3aa: CAWGIGEIRDYGYTF
CDR3nt: TGTGCCTGGGGGATCGGGGAAATCCGGGACTATGGCTACACCTTC
j_gene: TRBJ1-2
d_gene: .
abundance: .
v_gene: TRBV30

CDR3aa: CASSQSQLSYNEQFF
CDR3nt: TGTGCCAGCAGCCAATCGCAGTTATCCTACAATGAGCAGTTCTTC
j_gene: TRBJ2-1
d_gene: .
abundance: .
v_gene: TRBV3-1/TRBV3-2

CDR3aa: CASSLDSLANYGYTF
CDR3nt: TGTGCCAGCAGCCTTGACAGCCTAGCTAACTATGGCTACACCTTC
j_gene: TRBJ1-2
d_gene: .
abundance: once
v_gene: TRBV7-8

CDR3aa: CASSLARGQGANEKLFF
CDR3nt: TGCGCCAGCAGCTTGGCCCGGGGACAGGGGGCTAATGAAAAACTGTTTTTT
j_gene: TRBJ1-4
d_gene: TRBD1
abundance: .
v_gene: TRBV5-1

CDR3aa: CASSDRITGYNEQFF
CDR3nt: TGTGCCAGCAGTGATAGGATTACGGGGTACAATGAGCAGTTCTTC
j_gene: TRBJ2-1
d_gene: .
abundance: .
v_gene: TRBV28

CDR3aa: CASSPGASGIQETQYF
CDR3nt: TGTGCCAGCAGCCCCGGGGCAAGCGGGATTCAAGAGACCCAGTACTTC
j_gene: TRBJ2-5
d_gene: TRBD2
abundance: .
v_gene: TRBV7-3

CDR3aa: CASSFVMSSYNEQFF
CDR3nt: TGTGCCAGCAGCTTCGTAATGAGCTCCTACAATGAGCAGTTCTTC
j_gene: TRBJ2-1
d_gene: .
abundance: many
v_gene: TRBV7-2

CDR3aa: CASSMKTGGARNTGELFF
CDR3nt: TGTGCCAGTAGTATGAAGACAGGGGGCGCGAGAAACACCGGGGAGCTGTTTTTT
j_gene: TRBJ2-2
d_gene: TRBD1
abundance: few
v_gene: TRBV19

CDR3aa: CASSRMGQPYEQYF
CDR3nt: TGTGCCAGCAGCCGAATGGGACAACCCTACGAGCAGTACTTC
j_gene: TRBJ2-7
d_gene: .
abundance: .
v_gene: TRBV9

CDR3aa: CASEERNYGYTF
CDR3nt: TGTGCCAGCGAGGAACGGAACTATGGCTACACCTTC
j_gene: TRBJ1-2
d_gene: .
abundance: .
v_gene: TRBV12-3/TRBV12-4

CDR3aa: CASSPVLFNEQFF
CDR3nt: TGTGCCAGCTCCCCCGTCCTTTTCAATGAGCAGTTCTTC
j_gene: TRBJ2-1
d_gene: .
abundance: .
v_gene: TRBV18

CDR3aa: CASAKETGATYEQYF
CDR3nt: TGTGCCAGCGCGAAAGAGACAGGAGCCACCTACGAGCAGTACTTC
j_gene: TRBJ2-7
d_gene: .
abundance: .
v_gene: TRBV3-1/TRBV3-2

CDR3aa: CASNGQRNYGYTF
CDR3nt: TGTGCCAGCAACGGACAGCGCAACTATGGCTACACCTTC
j_gene: TRBJ1-2
d_gene: .
abundance: .
v_gene: TRBV2

CDR3aa: CASSLGNRDGNYGYTF
CDR3nt: TGTGCCAGCAGCTTAGGGAACAGGGATGGTAACTATGGCTACACCTTC
j_gene: TRBJ1-2
d_gene: .
abundance: .
v_gene: TRBV7-8

CDR3aa: CASSETGAREKLFF
CDR3nt: TGTGCCAGCTCGGAGACAGGAGCGCGAGAAAAACTGTTTTTT
j_gene: TRBJ1-4
d_gene: .
abundance: .
v_gene: TRBV18

CDR3aa: CASFSIRGTDTQYF
CDR3nt: TGTGCCAGCTTTTCGATCAGGGGCACAGATACGCAGTATTTT
j_gene: TRBJ2-3
d_gene: .
abundance: .
v_gene: TRBV18

CDR3aa: CASNRETSYNSPLHF
CDR3nt: TGTGCCAGCAATAGGGAGACCTCCTATAATTCACCCCTCCACTTT
j_gene: TRBJ1-6
d_gene: .
abundance: .
v_gene: TRBV2

CDR3aa: CASSLSRGLSGYTF
CDR3nt: TGTGCCAGCAGCTTGAGCAGGGGGCTTAGTGGCTACACCTTC
j_gene: TRBJ1-2
d_gene: TRBD1
abundance: once
v_gene: TRBV7-2

CDR3aa: CASGGNYGYTF
CDR3nt: TGTGCCAGCGGCGGAAACTATGGCTACACCTTC
j_gene: TRBJ1-2
d_gene: .
abundance: .
v_gene: TRBV12-3/TRBV12-4

CDR3aa: CASSQTILVDYGYTF
CDR3nt: TGCGCCAGCAGCCAAACCATACTCGTAGACTATGGCTACACCTTC
j_gene: TRBJ1-2
d_gene: .
abundance: .
v_gene: TRBV4-1

CDR3aa: CASSLVVPTGLAGVTDTQYF
CDR3nt: TGTGCCAGCAGTTTAGTCGTTCCTACGGGACTAGCGGGAGTCACAGATACGCAGTATTTT
j_gene: TRBJ2-3
d_gene: TRBD2
abundance: .
v_gene: TRBV27

CDR3aa: CASSFLGAVGYTF
CDR3nt: TGTGCCAGCAGTTTTTTGGGGGCAGTTGGCTACACCTTC
j_gene: TRBJ1-2
d_gene: .
abundance: .
v_gene: TRBV12-3/TRBV12-4

CDR3aa: CASSPGQGLVLRPQHF
CDR3nt: TGTGCCAGCAGTCCCGGACAGGGACTCGTGTTGCGGCCCCAGCATTTT
j_gene: TRBJ1-5
d_gene: TRBD1
abundance: .
v_gene: TRBV28

CDR3aa: CASSSGSQPQHF
CDR3nt: TGTGCCAGCAGTTCAGGGTCTCAGCCCCAGCATTTT
j_gene: TRBJ1-5
d_gene: .
abundance: .
v_gene: TRBV28

CDR3aa: CASSTGQGVWGYTF
CDR3nt: TGTGCCAGTAGTACAGGACAGGGCGTTTGGGGCTACACCTTC
j_gene: TRBJ1-2
d_gene: TRBD1
abundance: .
v_gene: TRBV19

CDR3aa: CASSITGRGDNEQFF
CDR3nt: TGTGCCAGTAGTATTACTGGGCGGGGGGACAATGAGCAGTTCTTC
j_gene: TRBJ2-1
d_gene: TRBD2
abundance: .
v_gene: TRBV19

CDR3aa: CASSSGTGNSPLHF
CDR3nt: TGCGCCAGCAGCTCCGGGACAGGGAATTCACCCCTCCACTTT
j_gene: TRBJ1-6
d_gene: TRBD1
abundance: .
v_gene: TRBV5-1

CDR3aa: CASSLSGQPNYGYTF
CDR3nt: TGTGCCAGCAGTTTAAGTGGACAGCCAAACTATGGCTACACCTTC
j_gene: TRBJ1-2
d_gene: .
abundance: .
v_gene: TRBV27

CDR3aa: CATKAGGSSYEQYF
CDR3nt: TGTGCCACAAAGGCCGGCGGGAGCTCCTACGAGCAGTACTTC
j_gene: TRBJ2-7
d_gene: TRBD2
abundance: .
v_gene: TRBV28

CDR3aa: CASSQVNEQYF
CDR3nt: TGTGCCAGCAGCCAAGTCAACGAGCAGTACTTC
j_gene: TRBJ2-7
d_gene: .
abundance: .
v_gene: TRBV3-1/TRBV3-2

CDR3aa: CASSQAGTAHNQPQHF
CDR3nt: TGTGCCAGCAGCCAAGCCGGAACAGCCCACAATCAGCCCCAGCATTTT
j_gene: TRBJ1-5
d_gene: .
abundance: .
v_gene: TRBV4-2

CDR3aa: CASAPGGNHNEQFF
CDR3nt: TGCGCCAGCGCCCCGGGAGGTAATCACAATGAGCAGTTCTTC
j_gene: TRBJ2-1
d_gene: TRBD2
abundance: .
v_gene: TRBV5-1

CDR3aa: CASSLDRQGASSEAFF
CDR3nt: TGTGCCAGCAGCTTAGATAGACAGGGGGCTTCTAGTGAAGCTTTCTTT
j_gene: TRBJ1-1
d_gene: TRBD1
abundance: .
v_gene: TRBV7-2

CDR3aa: CASSPTGRSEKLFF
CDR3nt: TGTGCCAGCTCACCGACGGGGAGGAGTGAAAAACTGTTTTTT
j_gene: TRBJ1-4
d_gene: .
abundance: .
v_gene: TRBV18

CDR3aa: CASSTAGEGNQPQHF
CDR3nt: TGTGCCAGCAGTACCGCCGGGGAGGGAAATCAGCCCCAGCATTTT
j_gene: TRBJ1-5
d_gene: .
abundance: .
v_gene: TRBV28

CDR3aa: CAWRRTGGVYEQYF
CDR3nt: TGTGCCTGGAGGCGGACGGGGGGTGTTTACGAGCAGTACTTC
j_gene: TRBJ2-7
d_gene: TRBD2
abundance: .
v_gene: TRBV30

CDR3aa: CASSYRGIETQYF
CDR3nt: TGTGCCAGCAGTTATAGAGGGATTGAGACCCAGTACTTC
j_gene: TRBJ2-5
d_gene: .
abundance: .
v_gene: TRBV6-2/TRBV6-3

CDR3aa: CAWSASPDRATF
CDR3nt: TGTGCCTGGAGTGCGTCCCCGGACAGGGCCACCTTC
j_gene: TRBJ1-2
d_gene: TRBD1
abundance: few
v_gene: TRBV30

CDR3aa: CASSPFSEGNSPLHF
CDR3nt: TGTGCCAGCAGCCCCTTCTCGGAGGGTAATTCACCCCTCCACTTT
j_gene: TRBJ1-6
d_gene: .
abundance: .
v_gene: TRBV9

CDR3aa: CASSPRDGRSNEQFF
CDR3nt: TGTGCCAGCTCACCGCGGGACGGCCGGTCCAATGAGCAGTTCTTC
j_gene: TRBJ2-1
d_gene: .
abundance: .
v_gene: TRBV18

CDR3aa: CAWRVGPPDSGNTIYF
CDR3nt: TGTGCCTGGAGAGTGGGCCCACCCGACTCTGGAAACACCATATATTTT
j_gene: TRBJ1-3
d_gene: .
abundance: .
v_gene: TRBV30

CDR3aa: CASGEESVYEQYF
CDR3nt: TGTGCCAGCGGGGAGGAGTCCGTCTACGAGCAGTACTTC
j_gene: TRBJ2-7
d_gene: .
abundance: .
v_gene: TRBV2

CDR3aa: CASSLPRSGSSYNEQFF
CDR3nt: TGTGCCAGCAGTCTTCCTCGGAGCGGGAGTTCCTACAATGAGCAGTTCTTC
j_gene: TRBJ2-1
d_gene: TRBD2
abundance: once
v_gene: TRBV28

CDR3aa: CASSLGRRGRDEQYF
CDR3nt: TGTGCCAGCAGCTTAGGCCGCAGGGGGCGCGACGAGCAGTACTTC
j_gene: TRBJ2-7
d_gene: TRBD1
abundance: .
v_gene: TRBV7-9

CDR3aa: CASSITGTATYGYTF
CDR3nt: TGTGCCAGTAGTATTACCGGGACAGCTACCTATGGCTACACCTTC
j_gene: TRBJ1-2
d_gene: TRBD1
abundance: .
v_gene: TRBV19

CDR3aa: CASSVTGSSGNTIYF
CDR3nt: TGTGCCAGCAGCGTTACAGGGAGCTCTGGAAACACCATATATTTT
j_gene: TRBJ1-3
d_gene: .
abundance: .
v_gene: TRBV9

CDR3aa: CASSQDLRGGADTQYF
CDR3nt: TGTGCCAGCAGCCAAGATCTTAGAGGGGGGGCAGATACGCAGTATTTT
j_gene: TRBJ2-3
d_gene: .
abundance: .
v_gene: TRBV3-1/TRBV3-2